A single sample is the source of the 32 T cell receptor beta chains below, sequenced in a study of T cells after posttransplantation cyclophosphamide. Generated by immunoSEQ multiplex PCR, the TCRdb table keeps only in-frame clones and is missing some. The table has some 66,000 clones, just over 90% seen once. Sequencing input: PBMCs. These receptors all come from a young woman in good health and a related stem cell transplant donor.

This clone was found once. The chain carries TRBV29-1 and TRBJ1-4; no definite D call. In germline, CDR1 is SQVTM, CDR2 ANQGSEA. CDR3 length: 13 amino acids. V lost 5 bases and J 7 bases, leaving 14 bases between the germline ends. In nucleotides, the CDR3 is TGCAGCGTTCGAGACGCCACTGGTGAAAAACTGTTTTTT. Protein: CSVRDATGEKLFF.

V is TRBV7-2 and J is TRBJ1-6; D perhaps matches TRBD1 (5 bases). CDR1 SGHTA and CDR2 FQGNSA come from the germline V gene. This CDR3 spans 15 amino acids. Trimming removed 0 bases at V and 6 bases at J, with 9 bases between. Here the CDR3 DNA reads TGTGCCAGCAGCTTAGCCTCAGGGCCTAATTCACCCCTCCACTTT. Protein: CASSLASGPNSPLHF.

This chain links TRBV2 with TRBJ2-5, with a possible D match to TRBD2 (6 bases). The V end was cut by 5 bases, the J end by 4 bases, with 11 bases between. This CDR3 has 13 residues. Germline values: CDR1 SNHLY, CDR2 FYNNEI. The CDR3 region is CASSPGLAETQYF. The CDR3 bases are TGTGCCAGCAGTCCGGGACTCGCAGAGACCCAGTACTTC.

The chain uses TRBV2 and TRBJ2-2; 14 bases match TRBD2. Germline V gene sequence: CDR1 SNHLY, CDR2 FYNNEI. V gave up 4 bases and J gave up 3 bases; unmatched junction bases: 4. CDR3 length equals 17 residues. CDR3 bases: TGTGCCAGCAGTGGACTAGCGGGGGGGCTCTACACCGGGGAGCTGTTTTTT. It translates to CASSGLAGGLYTGELFF.

The chain uses TRBV5-4 and TRBJ2-7, with TRBD2 matching 14 bases. Per germline, CDR1 SGHNT and CDR2 YYREEE (reference sequence). The CDR3 sequence is 15 residues long. Trimming cost V 5 bases and J 4 bases; bases outside gene matches: 5. Written as DNA, the CDR3 is TGTGCCAGCAGGACGGGACTAGCGGGGGCTTACGAGCAGTACTTC. Its protein product is CASRTGLAGAYEQYF.

The gene calls are TRBV5-1 and TRBJ1-1; possible D gene TRBD1, 6 bases. There are 15 residues in the CDR3. Germline CDR1 and CDR2: SGHRS and YFSETQ. The V gene lost 1 base and the J gene lost 3 bases, with 13 bases spanning the gap. The DNA of the CDR3 is TGCGCCAGCAGCTTGTGGGCAGGGGAGGACACTGAAGCTTTCTTT. It encodes CASSLWAGEDTEAFF.

This sequence joins TRBV5-1 and TRBJ1-4; D is uncertain. Germline CDR1 SGHRS, CDR2 YFSETQ. Trimming left V 5 bases short and J 0 bases short, with 11 bases between. The CDR3 totals 15 residues. CDR3 sequence: CASRDGSATNEKLFF. The DNA of the CDR3 is TGCGCCAGCAGGGACGGATCTGCAACTAATGAAAAACTGTTTTTT.

The J gene is TRBJ1-2, the V gene TRBV14; D is ambiguous. This CDR3 has 13 residues. Germline V gene lookup returns CDR1 SGHDN and CDR2 FVKESK. V was trimmed by 1 base and J by 3 bases, leaving 6 bases between them. In DNA, the CDR3 is TGTGCCAGCAGCCAAGGTTCATACTATGGCTACACCTTC. Encoded protein: CASSQGSYYGYTF.

The chain joins TRBV11-3 to TRBJ2-1; perhaps TRBD1 as D (5 bases). The ends were cut back, 5 bases at V and 3 bases at J, with 17 bases in the middle. Germline V gene data show CDR1 as SGHNT and CDR2 as YENEEA. The CDR3 sequence is 16 residues long. The CDR3: CASSPRRGSSYNEQFF. CDR3 bases: TGTGCCAGCAGCCCCCGAAGGGGATCGAGCTACAATGAGCAGTTCTTC.

Only one count was recorded for this clone. This chain links TRBV23-1 with TRBJ1-5; no clear D gene. TRBV23-1 is assigned to the ORF class and has an uncertain function. Trimming removed 0 bases from V and 3 bases from J, with 21 bases in between. The CDR3 is 19 residues long. The CDR3 here is CASSQSGDAKGPDNQPQHF. As DNA, the CDR3 is TGCGCCAGCAGTCAATCTGGGGATGCTAAGGGTCCGGACAATCAGCCCCAGCATTTT.

The chain joins TRBV30 to TRBJ1-1, with D unclear. Germline V lookup: CDR1 GTSNPN, CDR2 SVGIG (reference sequence). The CDR3 sequence is 13 residues long. V was clipped by 1 base and J by 5 bases, with 11 bases between them. The CDR3 bases are TGTGCCTGGAGTGCCCAGGTGGGGACTGAAGCTTTCTTT. This translates into CAWSAQVGTEAFF. The full variable domain, completed using reference TRBV30 and TRBJ1-1, is SQTIHQWPATLVQPVGSPLSLECTVEGTSNPNLYWYRQAAGRGLQLLFYSVGIGQISSEVPQNLSASRPQDRQFILSSKKLLLSDSGFYLCAWSAQVGTEAFFGQGTRLTVV.

The chain joins TRBV19 to TRBJ1-5; no clear D gene. The CDR3 covers 16 residues. The V and J ends lost 2 bases and 0 bases respectively, with 11 bases between them. The germline V gene has CDR1 LNHDA and CDR2 SQIVND (reference sequence). The CDR3 region is CASSIIRGDSNQPQHF. The DNA of the CDR3 is TGTGCCAGTAGTATAATCCGGGGAGATAGCAATCAGCCCCAGCATTTT. The full variable domain, in which reference TRBV19 and TRBJ1-5 provide the parts outside the CDR3, is DGGITQSPKYLFRKEGQNVTLSCEQNLNHDAMYWYRQDPGQGLRLIYYSQIVNDFQKGDIAEGYSVSREKKESFPLTVTSAQKNPTAFYLCASSIIRGDSNQPQHFGDGTRLSIL.

The chain uses TRBV10-3 and TRBJ2-5, with D possibly matching TRBD1 (6 bases). Germline CDR1 ENHRY, CDR2 SYGVKD. The CDR3 length is 14 residues. V was cut by 5 bases and J by 2 bases, with 12 bases left in between. In nucleotides, the CDR3 is TGTGCCATCAGTCATGGAACAGGGCAAGAGACCCAGTACTTC. It yields the protein CAISHGTGQETQYF.

This clone was found once. The V call is TRBV10-1, the J call TRBJ2-5, with TRBD2 identical over 16 bases. CDR1 WNHNN and CDR2 SYGVQD come from the germline V gene (reference sequence). V lost 0 bases to trimming and J lost 4 bases; unmatched junction nucleotides: 2. This CDR3 is built from 17 residues. The CDR3 DNA is TGCGCCAGCAGTGAGTCGGGGACTAGCGGGGGGGCAGAGACCCAGTACTTC. This encodes CASSESGTSGGAETQYF.

The genes are TRBV7-3 and TRBJ2-5, with D unresolved. Trimming pared 0 bases from V and 5 bases from J, leaving 13 bases between. Germline CDR1 reads SGHTA; CDR2 reads FQGTGA. This CDR3 is 15 amino acids long. CDR3 DNA sequence: TGTGCCAGCAGCTTAACGACGGCCCTGGGGGAGACCCAGTACTTC. Its translation is CASSLTTALGETQYF.

The genes are TRBV15 and TRBJ2-2; 11 bases are shared with TRBD2. CDR3 length: 19 residues. Germline lookup yields CDR1 LNHNV and CDR2 YYDKDF (reference sequence). V gave up 5 bases and J gave up 4 bases; unmatched junction bases: 15. The CDR3 region has the DNA TGTGCCACCAGCGATGGGCTAGCGGGGGGCTTGAAAGGCACCGGGGAGCTGTTTTTT. This codes for CATSDGLAGGLKGTGELFF.

The V gene is TRBV5-1, the J gene TRBJ2-7; unclear D gene. CDR1 and CDR2 (germline): SGHRS, YFSETQ. V was pared by 2 bases and J by 5 bases, with 5 bases between. The CDR3 consists of 11 residues. CDR3 residues: CASSFSHEQYF. Here the CDR3 DNA reads TGCGCCAGCAGCTTTTCCCACGAGCAGTACTTC.

The V call is TRBV18, the J call TRBJ1-1; no firm D call. The CDR3 is 17 residues long. Deletions cut 6 bases from V and 4 bases from J, with 24 bases between. CDR1 is KGHSH, CDR2 LQKENI, per germline. The CDR3: CASSAGESGQVGTEAFF. The CDR3, as DNA: TGTGCCAGCTCGGCTGGGGAAAGCGGGCAGGTTGGCACTGAAGCTTTCTTT.

By share, this clone counts as medium-sized (0.01 to 0.1%). The CDR3 DNA is TGTGCCTGGAGTCTAGACCAAGGCAATTCACCCCTCCACTTT. Protein product: CAWSLDQGNSPLHF. The chain recombines TRBV30 with TRBJ1-6; D not certain. The germline gives CDR1 GTSNPN, CDR2 SVGIG (reference sequence). V lost 2 bases to trimming and J lost 7 bases, with 12 bases between them. This CDR3 spans 14 amino acids.

This sequence joins TRBV10-3 and TRBJ2-7; D gene uncertain. The V end lost 5 bases, the J end lost 2 bases, and 7 bases lay between the germline ends. The V gene's germline CDR1 is ENHRY and CDR2 SYGVKD. This CDR3 is built from 12 residues. CDR3 in amino acids: CAISRTAYEQYF. DNA of the CDR3: TGTGCCATCAGTAGGACGGCCTACGAGCAGTACTTC.

This chain joins TRBV5-8 and TRBJ2-5, with a possible D match to TRBD2 (6 bases). CDR1 and CDR2 (germline): SGHTS, YDEGEE. Trimming took 1 base from V and 1 from J, leaving 14 bases between them. CDR3 length: 16 amino acids. The CDR3 spells CASSLLRRGPQETQYF. CDR3 bases: TGTGCCAGCAGCTTGCTCAGGAGGGGACCCCAAGAGACCCAGTACTTC.

The rearrangement joins TRBV7-4 to TRBJ2-5, with a weak D call TRBD1 (6 bases). V was shortened by 5 bases and J by 5 bases, with 21 bases between the two germline ends. The CDR3 sequence is 16 residues long. Germline values: CDR1 SGHVT, CDR2 SQSDAQ. CDR3 in DNA: TGTGCCAGCAGCGTTTTATACAAACAGGGCGGGGAGACCCAGTACTTC. Translated: CASSVLYKQGGETQYF.

Written as DNA, the CDR3 is TGCGCCAGCAGCTTGGCGAGGGATACTGAAGCTTTCTTT. Its translation is CASSLARDTEAFF. The V gene is TRBV5-1, the J gene TRBJ1-1, with D hard to call. The germline gives CDR1 SGHRS, CDR2 YFSETQ. Deletions cut 0 bases from V and 5 bases from J, with 8 bases between. The CDR3 loop spans 13 amino acids. Full variable domain (remainder filled in from reference TRBV5-1 and TRBJ1-1): KAGVTQTPRYLIKTRGQQVTLSCSPISGHRSVSWYQQTPGQGLQFLFEYFSETQRNKGNFPGRFSGRQFSNSRSEMNVSTLELGDSALYLCASSLARDTEAFFGQGTRLTVV.

The chain links TRBV6-6 to TRBJ1-1; D remains unclear. The germline V gene has CDR1 MNHNY and CDR2 SVGAGI (reference sequence). V was trimmed by 2 bases and J by 1 base, leaving 11 bases between them. The CDR3 length is 15 residues. This chain's CDR3 is CASSYVGLTNTEAFF. The DNA of the CDR3 is TGTGCCAGCAGTTACGTAGGACTGACGAACACTGAAGCTTTCTTT.

V and J are TRBV19 and TRBJ1-1, with TRBD1 as a possible D gene (5 bases). The V end lost 8 bases, the J end lost 4 bases, and 8 bases lay between the germline ends. CDR1 is LNHDA, CDR2 SQIVND, per germline (reference sequence). This CDR3 has 11 amino acids. CDR3 residues: CASARGTEAFF. DNA of the CDR3: TGTGCCAGTGCAAGGGGCACTGAAGCTTTCTTT.

This chain uses TRBV18 with TRBJ2-7; TRBD2 agrees at 10 bases. CDR1 is KGHSH, CDR2 LQKENI, per germline. V gave up 3 bases and J gave up 2 bases; unmatched junction bases: 7. This CDR3 is 16 amino acids long. CDR3 loop: CASSPKLAGSPYEQYF. CDR3 DNA sequence: TGTGCCAGCTCACCGAAACTAGCGGGGTCCCCCTACGAGCAGTACTTC.

The chain links TRBV2 to TRBJ2-7; D is ambiguous. CDR1 is SNHLY and CDR2 is FYNNEI in the germline V gene. V was cut by 8 bases and J by 0 bases, with 5 bases left in between. The CDR3 runs 11 residues. In nucleotides, the CDR3 is TGTGCCAGCTGCAGCTCCTACGAGCAGTACTTC. It codes for CASCSSYEQYF.

The chain has TRBV6-1 and TRBJ2-3; no clear D. V was pared by 1 base and J by 1 base, with 9 bases between. The CDR3 runs 15 residues. Per the germline V gene, CDR1 is MNHNS and CDR2 is SASEGT. The CDR3 here is CASSEGGWGTDTQYF. DNA of the CDR3: TGTGCCAGCAGTGAAGGGGGATGGGGCACAGATACGCAGTATTTT.

This clone was counted once. The chain carries TRBV7-2 and TRBJ1-4, with a possible D match to TRBD1 (6 bases). The CDR3 runs 17 residues. Germline CDR1 is SGHTA and CDR2 is FQGNSA. The V end lost 4 bases, the J end lost 0 bases, and 15 bases lay between the germline ends. The CDR3 sequence: CASSSRRQVATNEKLFF. The DNA for the CDR3 is TGTGCCAGCAGCTCACGGCGACAGGTTGCAACTAATGAAAAACTGTTTTTT.

The chain uses TRBV12-5 and TRBJ1-1; perhaps TRBD1 as D (6 bases). V lost 5 bases and J 5 bases, leaving 15 bases between the germline ends. This CDR3 contains 14 residues. From germline, CDR1 is LGHNT and CDR2 FRNRAP. This CDR3 is CASGLGGRGTEAFF. For the CDR3, the DNA is TGTGCTAGTGGTCTGGGAGGGAGGGGGACTGAAGCTTTCTTT.

The J gene is TRBJ2-5, the V gene TRBV5-6; TRBD2 is a possible D gene (6 bases). CDR1 SGHDT and CDR2 YYEEEE come from the germline V gene. Trimming removed 4 bases at V and 0 bases at J, with 13 bases between. The CDR3 totals 15 residues. CDR3 loop: CASSLGRGYQETQYF. The CDR3, as DNA: TGTGCCAGCAGCCTCGGACGGGGGTACCAAGAGACCCAGTACTTC.

The chain employs TRBV5-4 and TRBJ2-3; 10 positions match TRBD2. Germline V gives CDR1 SGHNT, CDR2 YYREEE (reference sequence). The CDR3 totals 18 residues. The V and J ends lost 4 bases and 2 bases, in that order; junction bases with no gene match: 13. DNA for the CDR3: TGTGCCAGCAGCCCGAGACTCCAAAGCGGGGGGGCCACAGATACGCAGTATTTT. Translated, it gives CASSPRLQSGGATDTQYF. The full variable domain, with the rest looked up from reference TRBV5-4 and TRBJ2-3, is ETGVTQSPTHLIKTRGQQVTLRCSSQSGHNTVSWYQQALGQGPQFIFQYYREEENGRGNFPPRFSGLQFPNYSSELNVNALELDDSALYLCASSPRLQSGGATDTQYFGPGTRLTVL.